These T cell receptor beta chains were read from a single sample in a study of blood T cell repertoires in COVID-19. TCRdb's table, derived via immunoSEQ multiplex PCR, lists solely in-frame clones and lacks some. The repertoire has 30,000 to 40,000 clones, roughly 88% of them found once; the top ten carry around 6.5%. Sequencing was performed on peripheral blood. The receptor set was obtained from a human donor in a cohort sampled during active COVID-19. Each CDR3 is given with its conserved first and last residue. A D gene is named only where the DNA matches it firmly. Rows give clone size only sometimes, using once, few, many, or a class for an expanded clone.

cdr3_aa: CASSQAPDRTYGYTF; clone_size: few; cdr3_length: 15; d_call: -; j_call: TRBJ1-2; v_call: TRBV4-3
cdr3_aa: CASSSQLDSYGYTF; clone_size: -; cdr3_length: 14; d_call: -; j_call: TRBJ1-2; v_call: TRBV6-6
cdr3_aa: CASSQGGGRGGAGELFF; clone_size: -; cdr3_length: 17; d_call: -; j_call: TRBJ2-2; v_call: TRBV4-1
cdr3_aa: CASSFTGSGNTIYF; clone_size: -; cdr3_length: 14; d_call: -; j_call: TRBJ1-3; v_call: TRBV13
cdr3_aa: CASSPAPGNYGYTF; clone_size: -; cdr3_length: 14; d_call: -; j_call: TRBJ1-2; v_call: TRBV3-1/TRBV3-2
cdr3_aa: CASTHRDREETQYF; clone_size: -; cdr3_length: 14; d_call: TRBD1; j_call: TRBJ2-5; v_call: TRBV5-8
cdr3_aa: CASSEPPGIYNSPLHF; clone_size: -; cdr3_length: 16; d_call: -; j_call: TRBJ1-6; v_call: TRBV6-1
cdr3_aa: CAIQFDRSTDTQYF; clone_size: few; cdr3_length: 14; d_call: -; j_call: TRBJ2-3; v_call: TRBV10-3
cdr3_aa: CASSHGTGKETQYF; clone_size: few; cdr3_length: 14; d_call: TRBD1; j_call: TRBJ2-5; v_call: TRBV6-5
cdr3_aa: CASSQASGYNEQFF; clone_size: -; cdr3_length: 14; d_call: TRBD2; j_call: TRBJ2-1; v_call: TRBV6-4
cdr3_aa: CASPSARTKLTDTQYF; clone_size: -; cdr3_length: 16; d_call: -; j_call: TRBJ2-3; v_call: TRBV7-2
cdr3_aa: CASSKTPGQGSLGYTF; clone_size: -; cdr3_length: 16; d_call: TRBD1; j_call: TRBJ1-2; v_call: TRBV27
cdr3_aa: CASSLTGRGDTDTQYF; clone_size: -; cdr3_length: 16; d_call: TRBD1; j_call: TRBJ2-3; v_call: TRBV7-2
cdr3_aa: CASRWAINTEAFF; clone_size: -; cdr3_length: 13; d_call: -; j_call: TRBJ1-1; v_call: TRBV6-4
cdr3_aa: CASSFQHSSGANVLTF; clone_size: -; cdr3_length: 16; d_call: -; j_call: TRBJ2-6; v_call: TRBV28
cdr3_aa: CASSQDNSPYEQYF; clone_size: -; cdr3_length: 14; d_call: -; j_call: TRBJ2-7; v_call: TRBV4-1
cdr3_aa: CASSLVSGGEGNEQFF; clone_size: -; cdr3_length: 16; d_call: TRBD2; j_call: TRBJ2-1; v_call: TRBV11-3
cdr3_aa: CASSRGHDNEQFF; clone_size: -; cdr3_length: 13; d_call: -; j_call: TRBJ2-1; v_call: TRBV5-6
cdr3_aa: CASSDPGGDNYEQYF; clone_size: -; cdr3_length: 15; d_call: -; j_call: TRBJ2-7; v_call: TRBV28
cdr3_aa: CASSLDRAYEQYF; clone_size: -; cdr3_length: 13; d_call: -; j_call: TRBJ2-7; v_call: TRBV13
cdr3_aa: CASSSLTTNEKLFF; clone_size: -; cdr3_length: 14; d_call: -; j_call: TRBJ1-4; v_call: TRBV7-9
cdr3_aa: CATGEQGSYEQYF; clone_size: -; cdr3_length: 13; d_call: TRBD1; j_call: TRBJ2-7; v_call: TRBV24-1
cdr3_aa: CASSLPTSGSLVYHEQFF; clone_size: -; cdr3_length: 18; d_call: TRBD2; j_call: TRBJ2-1; v_call: TRBV7-8
cdr3_aa: CASSADRAGARGYEQYF; clone_size: few; cdr3_length: 17; d_call: TRBD1; j_call: TRBJ2-7; v_call: TRBV7-8
cdr3_aa: CASSYSRYEQYF; clone_size: few; cdr3_length: 12; d_call: -; j_call: TRBJ2-7; v_call: TRBV6-6
cdr3_aa: CSARVTGTQYF; clone_size: -; cdr3_length: 11; d_call: -; j_call: TRBJ2-5; v_call: TRBV20-1
cdr3_aa: CASSFEVETQYF; clone_size: -; cdr3_length: 12; d_call: -; j_call: TRBJ2-5; v_call: TRBV7-9
cdr3_aa: CASSKTGGGSNEKLFF; clone_size: -; cdr3_length: 16; d_call: TRBD1; j_call: TRBJ1-4; v_call: TRBV7-8
cdr3_aa: CASSPPGTSGHNEQFF; clone_size: -; cdr3_length: 16; d_call: TRBD2; j_call: TRBJ2-1; v_call: TRBV13
cdr3_aa: CASSLRGSTEAFF; clone_size: -; cdr3_length: 13; d_call: -; j_call: TRBJ1-1; v_call: TRBV27
cdr3_aa: CASSSQSSPPYEQYF; clone_size: once; cdr3_length: 15; d_call: -; j_call: TRBJ2-7; v_call: TRBV21-1
cdr3_aa: CASTRFRGAVETQYF; clone_size: -; cdr3_length: 15; d_call: -; j_call: TRBJ2-5; v_call: TRBV2
cdr3_aa: CASICAVSTDTQYF; clone_size: -; cdr3_length: 14; d_call: -; j_call: TRBJ2-3; v_call: TRBV27
cdr3_aa: CASRTFLGTDTQYF; clone_size: -; cdr3_length: 14; d_call: -; j_call: TRBJ2-3; v_call: TRBV27
cdr3_aa: CASSEDDSGYYEQFF; clone_size: -; cdr3_length: 15; d_call: -; j_call: TRBJ2-1; v_call: TRBV6-1